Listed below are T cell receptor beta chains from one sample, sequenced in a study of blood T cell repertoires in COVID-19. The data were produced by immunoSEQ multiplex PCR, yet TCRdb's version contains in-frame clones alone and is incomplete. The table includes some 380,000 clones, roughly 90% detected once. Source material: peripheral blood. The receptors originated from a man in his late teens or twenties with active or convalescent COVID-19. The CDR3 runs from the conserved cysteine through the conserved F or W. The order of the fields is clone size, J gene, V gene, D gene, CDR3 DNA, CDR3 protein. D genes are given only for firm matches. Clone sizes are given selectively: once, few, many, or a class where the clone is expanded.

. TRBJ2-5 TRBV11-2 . TGTGCCAGCAGCGTTACGAGACAAGAGGGCTACCAAGAGACCCAGTACTTC CASSVTRQEGYQETQYF
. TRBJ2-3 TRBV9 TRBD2 TGTGCCAGCAGCGGGGGACTAGCGGGAATGACGGATACGCAGTATTTT CASSGGLAGMTDTQYF
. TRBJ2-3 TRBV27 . TGTGCCAGCAGTCCCTATAGCACAGATACGCAGTATTTT CASSPYSTDTQYF
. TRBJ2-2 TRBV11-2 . TGTGCCAGCAGCTTTATGGAAGTCGGCAGGGCGGCCGGGGAGCTGTTTTTT CASSFMEVGRAAGELFF
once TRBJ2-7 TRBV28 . TGTGCCAGCACTCGGACAGTGCCATTCGAGCAGTACTTC CASTRTVPFEQYF
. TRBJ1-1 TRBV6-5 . TGTGCCAGCAAACGCGACAGAGAGAACACTGAAGCTTTCTTT CASKRDRENTEAFF
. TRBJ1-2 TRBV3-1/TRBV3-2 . TGTGCCAGCAGCCAAGGATACCAGGGAAACTATGGCTACACCTTC CASSQGYQGNYGYTF
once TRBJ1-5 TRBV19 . TGTGCCAGTAGTCCCTCGGGAGGGTCGGGCAATCAGCCCCAGCATTTT CASSPSGGSGNQPQHF
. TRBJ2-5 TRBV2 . TGTGCCAGCATCGAGGGGGGGGTAGGTTGGGAGACCCAGTACTTC CASIEGGVGWETQYF
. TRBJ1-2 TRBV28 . TGTGCCAGCAGTTTAGCCCGGGTTCGTGCCTATGGCTACACCTTC CASSLARVRAYGYTF
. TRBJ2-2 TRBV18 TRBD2 TGTGCCACCCGCATAGCGGGAGGCCGCACCGGGGAGCTGTTTTTT CATRIAGGRTGELFF
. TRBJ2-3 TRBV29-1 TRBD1 TGCAGCGCCTGGACAGGTTCCACAGATACGCAGTATTTT CSAWTGSTDTQYF
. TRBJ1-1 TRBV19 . TGTGCCAGTAGTGCCGGGACTTGGGGGACTGAAGCTTTCTTT CASSAGTWGTEAFF
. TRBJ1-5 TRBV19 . TGTGCCAGTAGTATTGGAGGGGCCTTCAATCAGCCCCAGCATTTT CASSIGGAFNQPQHF
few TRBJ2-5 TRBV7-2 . TGTGCCAGCAGCCCTCAAGAGACCCAGTACTTC CASSPQETQYF
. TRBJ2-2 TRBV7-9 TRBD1 TGTGCCAGCAGCTTTGGACAGGGGTTTACGACCGGGGAGCTGTTTTTT CASSFGQGFTTGELFF
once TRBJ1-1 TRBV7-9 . TGTGCCAGCAGCTTGGGGCAGTTGAACACTGAAGCTTTCTTT CASSLGQLNTEAFF
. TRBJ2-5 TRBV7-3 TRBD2 TGTGCCAGCAGCTCCGGACTAGCGGGAGTGGAGACCCAGTACTTC CASSSGLAGVETQYF
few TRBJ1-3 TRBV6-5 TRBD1 TGTGCCAGCATTACAGGGGGAACGGGAAACACCATATATTTT CASITGGTGNTIYF
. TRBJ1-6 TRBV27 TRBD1 TGTGCCAGCAGTTTATCGGGGACAGGGAATTTTAATTCACCCCTCCACTTT CASSLSGTGNFNSPLHF
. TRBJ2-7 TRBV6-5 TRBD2 TGTGCCAGCACCAGGATAGCGGGTGCGACCTACGAGCAGTACTTC CASTRIAGATYEQYF
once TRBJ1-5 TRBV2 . TGTGCCAGCAGTGATGAGGGCGTCAATCAGCCCCAGCATTTT CASSDEGVNQPQHF